This T cell receptor (beta chain) derives from a study of blood T cell repertoires in COVID-19. Repertoires were generated with immunoSEQ multiplex PCR, while TCRdb's copy carries only in-frame clones and drops some. Among some 220,000 clones listed, around 81% were seen once. The germline V gene encodes CDR1 SGHDT and CDR2 YYEEEE. Trimming took 1 base from V and 5 from J; bases not matched to a gene: 10. This CDR3 is built from 17 residues. The sample was peripheral blood. V usage is TRBV5-6 and J usage is TRBJ2-4, with 9 bases fitting TRBD2. This clonotype was sampled from a woman aged 70-85 years with acute or convalescent COVID-19. CDR3 sequence: CASSLKSGGWAENIQYF. Written as DNA, the CDR3 is TGTGCCAGCAGCTTGAAGAGCGGGGGGTGGGCCGAAAACATTCAGTACTTC.